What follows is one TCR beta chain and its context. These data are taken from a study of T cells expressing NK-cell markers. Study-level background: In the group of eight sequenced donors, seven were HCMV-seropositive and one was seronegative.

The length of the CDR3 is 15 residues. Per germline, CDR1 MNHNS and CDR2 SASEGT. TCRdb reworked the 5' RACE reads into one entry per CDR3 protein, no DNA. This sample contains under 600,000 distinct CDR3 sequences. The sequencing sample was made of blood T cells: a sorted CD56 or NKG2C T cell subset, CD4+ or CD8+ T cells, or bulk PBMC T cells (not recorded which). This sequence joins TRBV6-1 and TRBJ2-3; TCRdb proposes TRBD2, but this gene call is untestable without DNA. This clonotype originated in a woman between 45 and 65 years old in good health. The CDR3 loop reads CASTEGLSGTDTQYF.